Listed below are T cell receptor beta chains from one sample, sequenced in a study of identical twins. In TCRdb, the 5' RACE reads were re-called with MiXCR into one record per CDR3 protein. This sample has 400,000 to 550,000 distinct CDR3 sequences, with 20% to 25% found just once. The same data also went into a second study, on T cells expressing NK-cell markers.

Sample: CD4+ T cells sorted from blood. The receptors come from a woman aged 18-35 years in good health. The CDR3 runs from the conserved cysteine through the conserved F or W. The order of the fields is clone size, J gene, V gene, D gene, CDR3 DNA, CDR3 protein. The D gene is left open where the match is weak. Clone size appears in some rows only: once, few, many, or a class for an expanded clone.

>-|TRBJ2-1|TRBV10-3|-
TGTGCCAACAGTGCCCCAGGGAATGAGCAGTTCTTC
CANSAPGNEQFF
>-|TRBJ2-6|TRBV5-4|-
TGTGCCAGCAGCTTTGACCGTTCTGGGGCCAACGTCCTGACTTTC
CASSFDRSGANVLTF
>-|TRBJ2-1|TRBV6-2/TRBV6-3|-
TGTGCCAGCAGTTTCAGGGGATGGAAGGATGAGCAGTTCTTC
CASSFRGWKDEQFF
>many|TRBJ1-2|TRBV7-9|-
TGTGCCAGCAGCTTAGTTTCTAGTAGGGCTGGCTACACCTTC
CASSLVSSRAGYTF
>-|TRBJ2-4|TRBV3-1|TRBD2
TGTGCCAGCAGCCAACGTCCTTTAGCGGGGCAAGCCAAAAACATTCAGTACTTC
CASSQRPLAGQAKNIQYF
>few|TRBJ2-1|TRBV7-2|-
TGTGCCAGCGCCCTGACACTCACTTTCTCCTACAATGAGCAGTTCTTC
CASALTLTFSYNEQFF
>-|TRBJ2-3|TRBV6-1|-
TGTGCCAGCAGTCCCCGGGGCATTAATACGCAGTATTTT
CASSPRGINTQYF
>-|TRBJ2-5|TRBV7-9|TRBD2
TGTGCCAGCAGCTTGAATAGCGGGGGGGTAAGAGAGACCCAGTACTTC
CASSLNSGGVRETQYF
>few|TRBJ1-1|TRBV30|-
TGTGCCTGGAGTCGTAACACTGAAGCTTTCTTT
CAWSRNTEAFF
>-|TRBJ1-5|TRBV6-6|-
TGTGCCAGCAGTTACGGGTTAGGACAGCCCCAGCATTTT
CASSYGLGQPQHF
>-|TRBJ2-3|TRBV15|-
TGTGCCACCAGCAGAGATTCCAGCTTACGATATGGGGATACGCAGTATTTT
CATSRDSSLRYGDTQYF
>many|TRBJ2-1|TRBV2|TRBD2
TGTGCCAGCCTAGCGGGAGGTTATGAGCAGTTCTTC
CASLAGGYEQFF
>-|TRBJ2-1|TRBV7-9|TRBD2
TGTGCCAGCAGATCTAGCGGGGGTCAGAACAATGAGCAGTTCTTC
CASRSSGGQNNEQFF
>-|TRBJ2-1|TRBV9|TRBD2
TGTGCCAGCAGCGTAGGGGCGGGGGGGCCACATGAGCAGTTCTTC
CASSVGAGGPHEQFF
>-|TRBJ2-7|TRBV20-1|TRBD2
TGCAGTGCTACGGGGATTGGGACTACCTCCTACGAGCAGTACTTC
CSATGIGTTSYEQYF
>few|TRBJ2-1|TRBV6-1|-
TGTGCCAGCAGCCCGCTGGGACTTGCCTACAATGAGCAGTTCTTC
CASSPLGLAYNEQFF
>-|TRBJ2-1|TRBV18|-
TGTGCCAGCTCACCACGGGTTCCCCAGACAGGCACTCATGAGCAGTTCTTC
CASSPRVPQTGTHEQFF
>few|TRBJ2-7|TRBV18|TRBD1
TGTGCCACCTCCCACAGGGGCTACTCCGGACTTGTAACATTGTGGGGACAGGGGTACGAGCAGTACTTC
CATSHRGYSGLVTLWGQGYEQYF
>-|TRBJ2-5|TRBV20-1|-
TGCAGTGCTAGTAGGTCCTACCAAGAGACCCAGTACTTC
CSASRSYQETQYF
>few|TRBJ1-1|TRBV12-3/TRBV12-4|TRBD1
TGTGCCAGCAGTTTAGGCAGGGGGTCTGAAGCTTTCTTT
CASSLGRGSEAFF
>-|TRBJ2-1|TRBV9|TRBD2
TGTGCCAGCAGCGTAGGTAGCGGGAGGCCTCCTAATGAGCAGTTCTTC
CASSVGSGRPPNEQFF
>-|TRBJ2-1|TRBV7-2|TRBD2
TGTGCCAGCAGCTCCCCCCGTGCTAGCGGGAACTACAATGAGCAGTTCTTC
CASSSPRASGNYNEQFF
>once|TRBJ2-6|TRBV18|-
TGTGCCAGCTCACCATGGAGGGGGCAGTCTGGGGCCAACGTCCTGACTTTC
CASSPWRGQSGANVLTF
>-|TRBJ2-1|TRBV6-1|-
TGTGCCAGCAGAACCGGGACAAGTTTTTACTTCTCCTACAATGAGCAGTTCTTC
CASRTGTSFYFSYNEQFF
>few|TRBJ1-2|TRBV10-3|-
TGTGCCAGCGGTGGGCGCGGCTACACCTTC
CASGGRGYTF
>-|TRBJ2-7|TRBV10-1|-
TGCGCCAGCAGTGAGGGAAAATGGACGGCAAAGGGGGAGCAGTACTTC
CASSEGKWTAKGEQYF
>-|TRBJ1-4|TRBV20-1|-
TGCAGTGCTAGTCGACGACCCCGGGGTGAAAAACTGTTTTTT
CSASRRPRGEKLFF
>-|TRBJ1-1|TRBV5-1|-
TGCGCCAGCAGCTTGGTGGGTGCCCCTTTGAACACTGAAGCTTTCTTT
CASSLVGAPLNTEAFF
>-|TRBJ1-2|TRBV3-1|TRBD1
TGTGCCAGCAGTCGACAGGGAGGGGGTGACTACACCTTC
CASSRQGGGDYTF
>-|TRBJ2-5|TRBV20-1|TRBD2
TGCAGTGCTAGAGGACTAGCGGGAGTCTTAAGGGAGACCCAGTACTTC
CSARGLAGVLRETQYF
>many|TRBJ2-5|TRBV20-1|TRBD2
TGCAGTGCGAGATCGGGGGGCCAAGAGACCCAGTACTTC
CSARSGGQETQYF
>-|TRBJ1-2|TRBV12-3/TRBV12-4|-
TGTGCCAGCAGTTTTAGCGGGGCCTATGGCTACACCTTC
CASSFSGAYGYTF
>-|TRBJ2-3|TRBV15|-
TGTGCCACCAGCAGCGACTGGAGCACAGATACGCAGTATTTT
CATSSDWSTDTQYF
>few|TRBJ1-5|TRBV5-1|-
TGCGCCAGCAGGATGGACAGCAATCAGCCCCAGCATTTT
CASRMDSNQPQHF
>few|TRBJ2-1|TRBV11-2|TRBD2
TGTGCCAGCAGCTTAACCGGTCGACTAGCAACGGGTGAGCAGTTCTTC
CASSLTGRLATGEQFF
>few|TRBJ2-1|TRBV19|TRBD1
TGTGCCAGTAGTAAGGGACAGCCGTACAATGAGCAGTTCTTC
CASSKGQPYNEQFF